This record concerns one T cell receptor (beta chain) sequence. The antigen is undetermined. This sample is drawn from a study of beta chain features in type 1 diabetes. Study as a whole: Patient and healthy donor groups were alike in age, gender and cell yields.

Study-wide points: A definitive answer on HLA type influencing TCRB rearrangement was not reached here. cDNA-based reads could over-represent cells with high TCR expression. Sampled from patients, naive, central memory and Treg TCRB repertoires appeared more similar than those sampled from healthy donors. Moderate but significant shortening of TCRB CDR3s was recorded in all four CD4+ subsets from Type 1 diabetes patients.

The sequenced template was cDNA made from the entire isolated RNA. Some clones are missing from TCRdb's copy, which holds only in-frame ones; the method was immunoSEQ multiplex PCR. The data hold 300,000 or so clones, with approximately 13% observed a single time. J gave up 8 bases and V 2 bases, and 5 bases lay outside the gene matches. This CDR3 is 13 amino acids long. Looked up from germline, CDR1 is MNHNY and CDR2 is SVGAGI (reference sequence). J is TRBJ1-2 and V is TRBV6-6, with 7 nucleotides matching TRBD1. What was sequenced was naive CD4+ T cells from blood. The source of this sequence is a woman between 18 and 29 years old with type 1 diabetes. The CDR3 reads CASSYRDRDGYTF. The CDR3 DNA is TGTGCCAGCAGTTACCGAGACAGGGACGGCTACACCTTC.